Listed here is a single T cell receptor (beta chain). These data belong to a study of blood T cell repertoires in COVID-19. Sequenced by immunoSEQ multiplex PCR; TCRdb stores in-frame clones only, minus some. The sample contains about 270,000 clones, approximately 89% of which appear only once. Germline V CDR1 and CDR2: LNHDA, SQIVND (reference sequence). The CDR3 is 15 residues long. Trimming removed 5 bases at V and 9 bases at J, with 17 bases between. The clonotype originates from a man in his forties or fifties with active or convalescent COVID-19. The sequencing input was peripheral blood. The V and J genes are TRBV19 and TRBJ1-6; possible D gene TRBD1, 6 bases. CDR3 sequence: CASSALQGIGSPLHF. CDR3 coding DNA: TGTGCCAGTAGTGCCCTCCAGGGGATAGGTTCACCCCTCCACTTT.